This TCR beta chain stems from a study of vaccination and CD4 T cells after COVID-19. Looking at the study overall: Overlapping spike peptides from SARS-CoV-2, HCoV-NL63, HCoV-OC43 and HCoV-229E served to stimulate the cells. The control cultures got either a CEFX pool, an HIV-1 Nef pool, or no peptide at all.

Stated treatment: roughly nine-day PBMC culture with coronavirus spike peptide pools or control peptides (ViraFEST assay). Patients returned positive PCR results between March and December 2020, earlier than US Alpha, Beta and Delta variants. Two million PBMCs per well were cultured with about 10 IU/ml IL-2 and about 11 ug/ml peptide pools. This CDR3 has 14 residues. CDR1 is SEHNR, CDR2 FQNEAQ, per germline (reference sequence). V lost 2 bases, J lost 5 bases, and 12 bases lay in between. This clonotype was observed a few times. Its target is unknown. Researchers used the Oncomine TCR Beta short-read assay to sequence DNA from cultured CD4+ T cells. MiXCR, run by TCRdb on the PCR reads, gives a single entry per CDR3 protein. The sample records roughly 20,000 distinct CDR3 sequences, more than 20% being singletons.

This sequence was found in a human donor with COVID-19. The chain has TRBV7-9 and TRBJ2-5; D possibly corresponds to TRBD2 (6 bases). Sequenced: cultured CD4+ T cells from blood. In DNA, the CDR3 is TGTGCCAGCAGCTTACGACTAGATTCCGAGACCCAGTACTTC. This encodes CASSLRLDSETQYF. Together with reference TRBV7-9 and TRBJ2-5, the CDR3 gives the full variable domain: DTGVSQNPRHKITKRGQNVTFRCDPISEHNRLYWYRQTLGQGPEFLTYFQNEAQLEKSRLLSDRFSAERPKGSFSTLEIQRTEQGDSAMYLCASSLRLDSETQYFGPGTRLLVL.